This entry describes one TCR beta chain. The CDR3 loop spans 11 amino acids. Looked up from germline, CDR1 is SEHNR and CDR2 is FQNEAQ (reference sequence). Trimming took off 5 bases at V and 8 bases at J, with 9 bases between the two ends. The data derive from a study of blood T cell repertoires in COVID-19. The Seattle patients, enrolled during active infection, were followed longitudinally. Original handling: Reference gene primers were amplified, and this amplification served to estimate nucleated cell counts. Only in-frame clones appear in the TCRdb table, and some are missing; sequencing was by immunoSEQ multiplex PCR. From that table come the V and J calls and clone size; the DNA was used to work out D and trimming. The data show tens of thousands of clones, with roughly 87% seen just once and 22% held by the top ten.

The clonotype comes from a woman aged 80 or older with COVID-19, enrolled during active disease. This rearrangement joins TRBV7-9 to TRBJ1-2, with D hard to call. The specimen sequenced was peripheral blood. Here the CDR3 DNA reads TGTGCCAGCAGCGCGATTACGGGCTACACCTTC. This sequence encodes CASSAITGYTF.